A single sample gave rise to the 22 T cell receptor beta chains below, sequenced in a study of T cell repertoires in ileal Crohn's disease. Here immunoSEQ multiplex PCR was the method, and the copy in TCRdb shows in-frame clones only, minus some. The data show some 9,200 clones, roughly 78% seen once. Specified time point: neoterminal ileum biopsy at postoperative endoscopy, about 6 months after surgery. The sequenced sample was ileal tissue. Source of these receptors: an adult with Crohn's disease.

The chain joins TRBV30 to TRBJ2-7; the D gene is possibly TRBD1 (5 bases). The CDR3 sequence is 13 residues long. The germline CDR1 and CDR2 sequences are GTSNPN and SVGIG (reference sequence). V was shortened by 2 bases and J by 2 bases, with 10 bases between the two germline ends. CDR3 bases: TGTGCCTGGAGTCAGGGCCGAGCCTACGAGCAGTACTTC. Protein: CAWSQGRAYEQYF.

This clone was picked up a small number of times. The genes are TRBV6-1 and TRBJ1-1; 7 nucleotides match TRBD1. The CDR3 is 18 residues long. J gave up 1 base and V 1 base, and 12 bases lay outside the gene matches. Germline lookup yields CDR1 MNHNS and CDR2 SASEGT. The CDR3 DNA follows: TGTGCCAGCAGTGAAGAAGACAGGGACTCCCGGCCGAACACTGAAGCTTTCTTT. It codes for CASSEEDRDSRPNTEAFF.

V usage is TRBV19 and J usage is TRBJ1-5, with D maybe TRBD1 (6 bases). The germline gives CDR1 LNHDA, CDR2 SQIVND (reference sequence). Trimming took 5 bases from V and 4 from J, leaving 12 bases between them. CDR3 size: 14 residues. The CDR3 nucleotides read TGTGCCAGTAGTGCCGGACAGAAGAATCAGCCCCAGCATTTT. It codes for CASSAGQKNQPQHF.

The V gene is TRBV7-3, the J gene TRBJ1-5, with 8 bases fitting TRBD1. Germline V gives CDR1 SGHTA, CDR2 FQGTGA. The CDR3 sequence is 16 residues long. V shed 6 bases, J shed 2 bases, and the junction held 9 bases outside the gene matches. CDR3 residues: CASRLGQGWRNQPQHF. In DNA form, the CDR3 reads TGTGCCAGCAGACTCGGACAGGGTTGGCGCAATCAGCCCCAGCATTTT.

The chain is built from TRBV19 and TRBJ2-1; D unclear. In germline, CDR1 is LNHDA, CDR2 SQIVND (reference sequence). V lost 1 base to trimming and J lost 0 bases, with 10 bases between them. The CDR3 consists of 16 residues. The CDR3 DNA reads as TGTGCCAGTAGTATAGGCATCATGAGCTCCTACAATGAGCAGTTCTTC. It encodes CASSIGIMSSYNEQFF.

The rearrangement uses TRBV7-8 and TRBJ1-6; 11 positions match TRBD1. CDR1 and CDR2 (germline): SGHVS, FQNEAQ. This CDR3 region has 17 residues. Germline trimming cut 4 bases from V and 5 bases from J; bases unmatched to any gene: 7. CDR3 nucleotide sequence: TGTGCCAGCAGCTCGGGACAGGGGGTTTGGAATAATTCACCCCTCCACTTT. It encodes CASSSGQGVWNNSPLHF. The variable domain in full, with the rest retrieved from reference TRBV7-8 and TRBJ1-6, is GAGVSQSPRYKVAKRGQDVALRCDPISGHVSLFWYQQALGQGPEFLTYFQNEAQLDKSGLPSDRFFAERPEGSVSTLKIQRTQQEDSAVYLCASSSGQGVWNNSPLHFGNGTRLTVT.

This rearrangement joins TRBV7-2 to TRBJ2-1; 13 bases agree with TRBD2. Germline CDR1 reads SGHTA; CDR2 reads FQGNSA. The CDR3 has 15 residues. Germline trimming cut 4 bases from V and 7 bases from J; bases unmatched to any gene: 4. The CDR3 DNA reads as TGTGCCAGCAGCTCCGGGACTAGCGGGATTAATGAGCAGTTCTTC. Its translation is CASSSGTSGINEQFF.

This chain connects TRBV7-2 to TRBJ2-7, with 11 bases that match TRBD2. Unmatched junction bases numbered 1, after V lost 2 bases and J lost 4 bases. The CDR3 has 14 residues. In germline, CDR1 is SGHTA, CDR2 FQGNSA. CDR3 in amino acids: CASSLSSGGYEQYF. CDR3 in DNA: TGTGCCAGCAGCTTATCTAGCGGGGGGTACGAGCAGTACTTC.

This clone was seen a handful of times. This chain uses TRBV6-4 with TRBJ2-3; 10 bases align to TRBD1. CDR3 length: 15 residues. Germline V gives CDR1 MRHNA, CDR2 SNTAGT. V shed 5 bases and J 3 bases; nucleotides not matched to a gene: 5. As DNA, the CDR3 is TGTGCCAGCAGTTTAGGACAGGGGGAGACAGATACGCAGTATTTT. Residues: CASSLGQGETDTQYF.

J is TRBJ2-3 and V is TRBV5-1, with D possibly matching TRBD2 (6 bases). The CDR3 length is 15 residues. V lost 2 bases, J lost 0 bases, and 10 bases lay in between. The germline gives CDR1 SGHRS, CDR2 YFSETQ. CDR3 sequence reads: CASSFRGISTDTQYF. In DNA form, the CDR3 reads TGCGCCAGCAGCTTCCGCGGGATTAGCACAGATACGCAGTATTTT. The full variable domain, with the rest looked up from reference TRBV5-1 and TRBJ2-3, is KAGVTQTPRYLIKTRGQQVTLSCSPISGHRSVSWYQQTPGQGLQFLFEYFSETQRNKGNFPGRFSGRQFSNSRSEMNVSTLELGDSALYLCASSFRGISTDTQYFGPGTRLTVL.

CDR3 coding DNA: TGTGCCAGCAGCTTAGGTTCTAGCGGGGGGGCCTATGAGACCCAGTACTTC. It encodes CASSLGSSGGAYETQYF. This rearrangement joins TRBV11-2 to TRBJ2-5, with 12 bases identical to TRBD2. The CDR3 length is 17 residues. With 1 base clipped from V and 5 bases from J, the junction kept 8 bases outside the gene matches. The V gene's germline CDR1 is SGHAT and CDR2 FQNNGV.

V is TRBV7-8 and J is TRBJ2-3; the match to TRBD2 covers 9 bases. Germline V lookup: CDR1 SGHVS, CDR2 FQNEAQ. Trimming removed 5 bases from V and 0 bases from J; junction bases left unmatched: 6. This CDR3 spans 16 amino acids. The CDR3 sequence: CASSELAGHSTDTQYF. In DNA form, the CDR3 reads TGTGCCAGCAGCGAGCTAGCGGGGCATAGCACAGATACGCAGTATTTT.

The rearrangement uses TRBV7-2 and TRBJ2-1, with D possibly TRBD2 on 7 matching bases. Trimming took 0 bases from V and 4 from J, leaving 13 bases between them. The CDR3 is made up of 16 amino acids. CDR1 is SGHTA, CDR2 FQGNSA, per germline. The CDR3 here is CASSLASGGRYNEQFF. As DNA, the CDR3 is TGTGCCAGCAGCTTAGCGTCGGGGGGCCGGTACAATGAGCAGTTCTTC.

The DNA of the CDR3 is TGTGCCAGCAGCCGCCAGGACACCCCCACCGGGGAGCTGTTTTTT. Its translation: CASSRQDTPTGELFF. The rearrangement uses TRBV7-8 and TRBJ2-2, with D maybe TRBD1 (5 bases). CDR1 SGHVS and CDR2 FQNEAQ come from the germline V gene. V lost 5 bases to trimming and J lost 4 bases, with 14 bases between them. The CDR3 sequence is 15 residues long.

This chain connects TRBV2 to TRBJ2-7; perhaps TRBD2 as D (6 bases). CDR1 is SNHLY, CDR2 FYNNEI, per germline. Trimming took off 7 bases at V and 0 bases at J, with 13 bases between the two ends. The CDR3 extends over 14 amino acids. The CDR3 protein is CASILNSGSYEQYF. As DNA, the CDR3 is TGTGCCAGCATCCTAAATAGCGGCTCCTACGAGCAGTACTTC.

The V and J genes are TRBV19 and TRBJ1-3, with D possibly matching TRBD1 (6 bases). This CDR3 is 15 amino acids long. Trimming shortened V by 7 bases and J by 0 bases, and 13 bases separated the two germline ends. Germline V lookup: CDR1 LNHDA, CDR2 SQIVND (reference sequence). The CDR3 DNA reads TGTGCCAGTAAACAGGGTTGGAGCTCTGGAAACACCATATATTTT. Amino acids: CASKQGWSSGNTIYF. Using reference TRBV19 and TRBJ1-3 for the parts outside the CDR3, the full variable domain is DGGITQSPKYLFRKEGQNVTLSCEQNLNHDAMYWYRQDPGQGLRLIYYSQIVNDFQKGDIAEGYSVSREKKESFPLTVTSAQKNPTAFYLCASKQGWSSGNTIYFGEGSWLTVV.

This rearrangement joins TRBV19 to TRBJ2-5; 7 bases match TRBD2. CDR1 and CDR2 (germline): LNHDA, SQIVND (reference sequence). Germline trimming cut 5 bases from V and 2 bases from J; bases unmatched to any gene: 8. The CDR3 has 15 residues. This chain's CDR3 is CASSGTGAGQETQYF. CDR3 DNA: TGTGCCAGTAGTGGAACGGGAGCGGGGCAAGAGACCCAGTACTTC.

The V call is TRBV10-2, the J call TRBJ1-2; 7 bases are shared with TRBD1. J lost 6 bases, V lost 6 bases, and 13 bases had no gene match. The CDR3 runs 15 residues. The germline V gene has CDR1 WSHSY and CDR2 SAAADI. The CDR3 reads CASRKLGTAPHGYTF. CDR3 coding DNA: TGCGCCAGCAGAAAACTGGGGACAGCCCCCCATGGCTACACCTTC.

The gene calls are TRBV7-2 and TRBJ1-1; D not resolved. The CDR3 spans 13 residues. With 5 bases removed from V and 12 bases from J, the gap between germline ends came to 19 bases. The germline V gene has CDR1 SGHTA and CDR2 FQGNSA. DNA for the CDR3: TGTGCCAGCAGCGTTGGGCGAGGGAAAGGATCTTTCTTT. Amino acids: CASSVGRGKGSFF.

The chain employs TRBV4-1 and TRBJ2-7, with TRBD1 as a possible D gene (6 bases). Germline loops: CDR1 MGHRA, CDR2 YSYEKL. Between the trimmed V and J ends, which lost 0 bases and 1 base, there was a span of 7 bases. CDR3 length: 14 amino acids. CDR3 region: CASSQEGGSYEQYF. CDR3 bases: TGCGCCAGCAGCCAAGAAGGGGGATCCTACGAGCAGTACTTC.

This clone has a handful of counts. The V gene is TRBV18, the J gene TRBJ2-7, with 9 bases fitting TRBD1. The length of the CDR3 is 15 residues. With 3 bases clipped from V and 4 bases from J, the junction kept 7 bases outside the gene matches. CDR1 and CDR2 (germline): KGHSH, LQKENI. This CDR3 is CASSPRQGGTYEQYF. The CDR3 DNA reads as TGTGCCAGCTCACCCAGACAGGGGGGAACTTACGAGCAGTACTTC.

The V and J genes are TRBV4-2 and TRBJ2-3; 9 bases agree with TRBD2. Unmatched junction bases numbered 16, after V lost 0 bases and J lost 9 bases. The CDR3 loop spans 18 amino acids. From germline, CDR1 is LGHNA and CDR2 YNFKEQ. The CDR3 DNA sequence: TGTGCCAGCAGCCAAGATGGGCAGCGGGAGGCCGGTGGGAGGACGCAGTATTTT. Its protein product is CASSQDGQREAGGRTQYF.